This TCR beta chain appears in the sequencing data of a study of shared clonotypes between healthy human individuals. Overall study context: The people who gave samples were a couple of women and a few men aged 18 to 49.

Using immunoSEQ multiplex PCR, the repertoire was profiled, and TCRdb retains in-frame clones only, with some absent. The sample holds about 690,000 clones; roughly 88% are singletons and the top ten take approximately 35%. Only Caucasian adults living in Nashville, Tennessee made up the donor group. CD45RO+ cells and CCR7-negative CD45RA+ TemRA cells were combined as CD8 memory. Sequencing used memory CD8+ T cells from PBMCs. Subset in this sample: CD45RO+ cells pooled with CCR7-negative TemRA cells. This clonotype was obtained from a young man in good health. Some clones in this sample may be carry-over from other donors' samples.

CDR3 DNA sequence: TGTGCCAGCAGCCAAGGGTTCGGGGCCTACGAGCAGTACTTC. Translation: CASSQGFGAYEQYF. This chain links TRBV4-2 with TRBJ2-7; D perhaps matches TRBD2 (5 bases). Trimming stripped 1 base from V and 2 bases from J, with 9 bases between. CDR1 LGHNA and CDR2 YNFKEQ come from the germline V gene. There are 14 residues in the CDR3.